The 18 T cell receptor beta chains in this list originate from one sample, sequenced in a study of T cell responses to AZD1222 COVID-19 vaccine. Produced via immunoSEQ multiplex PCR; TCRdb's table is partial and in-frame only. Altogether roughly 110,000 clones are present, roughly 90% being singletons, with the ten largest covering roughly 6.5%. Here the sequenced sample was peripheral blood, taken on day 0 of AZD1222 vaccination. The receptors originated from an adult in good health.

V usage is TRBV9 and J usage is TRBJ2-5; TRBD2 aligns across 7 bases. There are 14 residues in the CDR3. The V gene end was trimmed by 6 bases and the J gene end by 2 bases; junction bases not matched to a gene: 7. CDR1 and CDR2 (germline): SGDLS, YYNGEE. The CDR3 loop is CASTRRLAQETQYF. DNA of the CDR3: TGTGCCAGCACTCGGAGACTAGCTCAAGAGACCCAGTACTTC.

The J gene is TRBJ1-1, the V gene TRBV10-2; TRBD1 matches 7 bases. The CDR3 has 14 residues. The J segment lost 1 base and the V segment lost 5 bases, leaving 4 bases of the junction unmatched. Germline-derived CDR1 and CDR2 are WSHSY and SAAADI. The DNA for the CDR3 is TGCGCCAGCAGTAGGACAGGAAAGAACACTGAAGCTTTCTTT. Residues: CASSRTGKNTEAFF.

The chain recombines TRBV7-3 with TRBJ1-2; tentatively, D is TRBD1 (5 bases). Per the germline V gene, CDR1 is SGHTA and CDR2 is FQGTGA. This CDR3 has 13 residues. The V end lost 2 bases, the J end lost 4 bases, and 8 bases lay between the germline ends. CDR3 protein: CASSLQGGYGYTF. The CDR3 bases are TGTGCCAGCAGCTTACAGGGCGGCTATGGCTACACCTTC.

The rearrangement links TRBV19 to TRBJ1-1, with a weak D call TRBD1 (5 bases). The CDR3 is 16 residues long. V lost 5 bases, J lost 2 bases, and 18 bases lay in between. Looked up from germline, CDR1 is LNHDA and CDR2 is SQIVND (reference sequence). CDR3 loop: CASSDIGNGGNTEAFF. The CDR3 bases are TGTGCCAGTAGTGATATAGGCAACGGGGGTAACACTGAAGCTTTCTTT.

This rearrangement joins TRBV29-1 to TRBJ2-1, with TRBD2 matching over 7 bases. Germline CDR1 reads SQVTM; CDR2 reads ANQGSEA. The CDR3 length is 12 residues. With 8 bases clipped from V and 9 bases from J, the junction kept 10 bases outside the gene matches. As DNA, the CDR3 is TGCAGCCTCAGGACTAGTCTTCTTGAGCAGTTCTTC. This codes for CSLRTSLLEQFF.

The chain uses TRBV5-8 and TRBJ2-7, with 10 nucleotides matching TRBD1. The V and J ends lost 4 bases and 2 bases, in that order; junction bases with no gene match: 6. There are 15 residues in the CDR3. The V gene's germline CDR1 is SGHTS and CDR2 YDEGEE. Here the CDR3 reads CASSQNGQGAYEQYF. Here the CDR3 DNA reads TGTGCCAGCAGCCAAAACGGACAGGGGGCCTACGAGCAGTACTTC.

The genes are TRBV28 and TRBJ1-1, with a possible D match to TRBD1 (5 bases). The CDR3 is 15 amino acids. The V gene's germline CDR1 is MDHEN and CDR2 SYDVKM. V was trimmed by 6 bases and J by 4 bases, leaving 18 bases between them. In nucleotides, the CDR3 is TGTGCCAGCAGGCCCGGAGGAGGGGATGCCACTGAAGCTTTCTTT. Encoded protein: CASRPGGGDATEAFF.

V gene TRBV6-5 combines with J gene TRBJ2-7, with 10 bases matching TRBD2. Germline V gene data show CDR1 as MNHEY and CDR2 as SVGAGI. The CDR3 sequence is 14 residues long. The junction had 12 bases not matched to a gene; V was cut back by 10 bases and J by 6 bases. CDR3 sequence (DNA): TGTGCCACCCCGCGGGGACTAGCGAGTTCCGAGCAGTACTTC. Its protein is CATPRGLASSEQYF.

The chain links TRBV7-2 to TRBJ2-7; 8 nucleotides agree with TRBD2. There are 15 residues in the CDR3. Germline V CDR1 and CDR2: SGHTA, FQGNSA. J lost 4 bases, V lost 8 bases, and 13 bases had no gene match. The DNA of the CDR3 is TGTGCCAGCCTTTCATTCGGGGGGGGTACTTACGAGCAGTACTTC. This translates into CASLSFGGGTYEQYF.

A few counts support this clone. This chain uses TRBV18 with TRBJ1-1; TRBD1 matches at 7 bases. The J segment lost 2 bases and the V segment lost 3 bases, leaving 3 bases of the junction unmatched. This CDR3 is 14 amino acids long. Germline-derived CDR1 and CDR2 are KGHSH and LQKENI. Written as DNA, the CDR3 is TGTGCCAGCTCACCTGGACAGGCAAACACTGAAGCTTTCTTT. Translation gives CASSPGQANTEAFF. Drawing the rest from reference TRBV18 and TRBJ1-1, the complete variable domain is NAGVMQNPRHLVRRRGQEARLRCSPMKGHSHVYWYRQLPEEGLKFMVYLQKENIIDESGMPKERFSAEFPKEGPSILRIQQVVRGDSAAYFCASSPGQANTEAFFGQGTRLTVV.

The chain combines TRBV9 with TRBJ2-5; 14 bases map to TRBD2. Germline CDR1 reads SGDLS; CDR2 reads YYNGEE. There are 16 residues in the CDR3. J lost 3 bases, V lost 4 bases, and 5 bases had no gene match. The DNA for the CDR3 is TGTGCCAGCAGCCTCGGACTAGCGGGAGGCGAAGAGACCCAGTACTTC. Translating gives CASSLGLAGGEETQYF.

In this sample, this clone turned up a few times. V is TRBV3-1 (or the pseudogene TRBV3-2) and J is TRBJ1-1; TRBD1 agrees at 7 bases. Trimming took 4 bases from V and 1 from J; bases not matched to a gene: 6. This CDR3 is built from 15 residues. The germline gives CDR1 LGHDT, CDR2 YNNKEL (reference sequence). The CDR3 loop reads CASSPQQGENTEAFF. Here the CDR3 DNA reads TGTGCCAGCAGCCCACAGCAGGGGGAGAACACTGAAGCTTTCTTT.

The chain has TRBV28 and TRBJ1-4; D is uncertain. The germline V gene has CDR1 MDHEN and CDR2 SYDVKM. This CDR3 has 16 residues. Trimming took 3 bases from V and 3 from J, leaving 14 bases between them. CDR3 loop: CASSLMGAGANEKLFF. CDR3 coding DNA: TGTGCCAGCAGTTTGATGGGCGCCGGGGCTAATGAAAAACTGTTTTTT.

The rearrangement joins TRBV19 to TRBJ1-3; D might be TRBD1 (6 bases). Trimming stripped 8 bases from V and 4 bases from J, with 15 bases between. Germline CDR1 and CDR2: LNHDA and SQIVND (reference sequence). This CDR3 spans 14 amino acids. The CDR3 loop is CASWAGTSGNTIYF. Here the CDR3 DNA reads TGTGCCAGTTGGGCCGGGACATCCGGAAACACCATATATTTT.

This sequence joins TRBV21-1 and TRBJ2-5; the table's D call TRBD2 went unverified against the DNA. TRBV21-1 is a pseudogene segment. There are 13 residues in the CDR3. The CDR3 loop reads CASSSRRQETQYF. CDR3 DNA: TGTGCCAGCAGTTCGAGGCGGCAAGAGACCCAGTACTTC.

The J gene is TRBJ1-1, the V gene TRBV27, with a tentative D call TRBD1 (6 bases). The CDR3 is 15 residues long. The germline CDR1 and CDR2 sequences are MNHEY and SMNVEV (reference sequence). V was trimmed by 2 bases and J by 4 bases, leaving 14 bases between them. DNA of the CDR3: TGTGCCAGCAGTTTAAGAACAGGGCCGGGCACTGAAGCTTTCTTT. Translated, it gives CASSLRTGPGTEAFF.

J is TRBJ2-3 and V is TRBV11-3; D is perhaps TRBD2 (5 bases). The CDR3 length is 16 residues. Trimming took 5 bases from V and 3 from J, leaving 18 bases between them. Germline-derived CDR1 and CDR2 are SGHNT and YENEEA. The CDR3 spells CASSQVVLDGTDTQYF. For the CDR3, the DNA is TGTGCCAGCAGCCAGGTGGTACTAGATGGGACAGATACGCAGTATTTT.

The gene calls are TRBV27 and TRBJ2-4; 7 bases are shared with TRBD2. Germline V gene sequence: CDR1 MNHEY, CDR2 SMNVEV (reference sequence). The CDR3 has 17 amino acids. Trimming took 5 bases from V and 1 from J; bases not matched to a gene: 11. CDR3 in DNA: TGTGCCAGCAGTCCCCTTGGGAGCGGGACGGCCAAAAACATTCAGTACTTC. This encodes CASSPLGSGTAKNIQYF.